The T cell receptor (beta chain) under discussion was sequenced for a study of T-cell memory formation after mild COVID-19. Study at large: TCR clusters showed largely donor specificity.

CDR1 and CDR2 from the germline V gene are LNHDA and SQIVND (reference sequence). This CDR3 contains 13 residues. V lost 5 bases to trimming and J lost 10 bases; unmatched junction nucleotides: 5. Overall study results and limits: Day 15 to 85 contractors were CD4/CD8 balanced; later expanders leaned CD4+.

One entry per CDR3 protein, called by TCRdb with MiXCR from the 5' RACE reads. Here the sample spans 250,000 to 350,000 distinct CDR3 sequences, roughly 16% being singletons. On this clonotype itself: No antigen is known for it.

The clonotype originates from a man younger than 35 who had mild COVID-19 (a few samples of this study predate the infection). Cell type and time point are not known. Sequencing was done on a sample of PBMCs or a T cell subset sorted from them (not recorded which). The chain has TRBV19 and TRBJ1-6; TRBD1 matches 7 bases. In DNA form, the CDR3 reads TGTGCCAGTAGTGACAGGGAACGATCACCCCTCCACTTT. It codes for CASSDRERSPLHF.